This T cell receptor (beta chain) was captured in a study of blood T cells in healthy people across ages. Study-level findings and limits: Reliance upon unsorted PBMCs precluded definitive naive versus antigen-experienced comparison.

The CDR3 has 14 residues. Trimming left V 2 bases short and J 10 bases short, with 12 bases between. Every donor contributed roughly 10 milliliters of peripheral blood by blood draw. A sample-barcoded 5' primer and a J-beta primer mix were used in a second PCR of about 7 to 12 cycles. Every single cDNA molecule received a tag from a template-switch adaptor with 12 random nucleotides. MiXCR was run by TCRdb on the 5' RACE reads, yielding one entry per CDR3 protein. The profile shows hundreds of thousands of distinct CDR3 sequences, 49% of them singletons. Concerning this clonotype: As yet, its antigen is unknown.

This receptor was obtained from a woman aged 55-70 years in good health. The rearrangement uses TRBV12-3 or TRBV12-4 and TRBJ1-6, with D unresolved. The sequenced material came from blood. CDR3 amino acids: CASSLRPRGSPLHF. Written as DNA, the CDR3 is TGTGCCAGCAGTTTAAGACCACGAGGGTCACCCCTCCACTTT.